The T cell receptor beta chain under discussion was sequenced for a study of blood T cell repertoires in COVID-19. Study details: Material from acute and convalescent COVID-19 was sourced from the United States, Italy and Spain.

The data were produced by immunoSEQ multiplex PCR, yet TCRdb's version contains in-frame clones alone and is incomplete. The repertoire holds approximately 300,000 clones, with 90% to 95% as singletons. Cohorts were based on clinical histories the participants reported. CDR1 is SGHRS and CDR2 is YFSETQ in the germline V gene. This CDR3 has 17 amino acids. V was pared by 3 bases and J by 2 bases, with 11 bases of the junction left unmatched. Sequencing used PBMCs or T cells enriched from blood (not recorded which). The chain employs TRBV5-1 and TRBJ2-5, with 9 positions matching TRBD1. This sequence originates from a woman younger than 45 who had been exposed to COVID-19. This CDR3 reads CASSSDRDRVIQETQYF. CDR3 nucleotide sequence: TGCGCCAGCAGCTCGGACCGGGACAGGGTTATACAAGAGACCCAGTACTTC.